This passage covers 22 T cell receptor beta chains from one sample sequenced in a study of CD8 T cells in Susac syndrome. Random hexamers primed reverse transcription of about 0.5 to 1 ug RNA. MiXCR was run by TCRdb on the immunoSEQ multiplex PCR reads, yielding one entry per CDR3 protein. This sample has 150,000 to 200,000 distinct CDR3 sequences; around 96% occur once, and the top ten carry roughly 0.13%. Sequencing used CD4+ T cells from PBMCs. These TCRs come from a human donor in good health.

The table lists this clonotype with a count of one. This chain joins TRBV2 and TRBJ2-5; D gene unclear. V was clipped by 3 bases and J by 4 bases, with 12 bases between them. This CDR3 contains 14 residues. In germline, CDR1 is SNHLY, CDR2 FYNNEI. The CDR3 loop reads CASSDPARRETQYF. DNA for the CDR3: TGTGCCAGCAGTGACCCCGCTCGGAGAGAGACCCAGTACTTC.

This chain joins TRBV29-1 and TRBJ1-1; D call uncertain. Trimming took 2 bases from V and 11 from J, leaving 18 bases between them. The CDR3 is 13 amino acids. Germline loops: CDR1 SQVTM, CDR2 ANQGSEA. This CDR3 reads CSVELRANPRAFF. As DNA, the CDR3 is TGCAGCGTTGAATTGAGGGCCAACCCCCGGGCTTTCTTT.

V usage is TRBV20-1 and J usage is TRBJ2-1, with D hard to call. V was cut by 6 bases and J by 10 bases, with 10 bases left in between. The CDR3 loop spans 10 amino acids. Germline V lookup: CDR1 DFQATT, CDR2 SNEGSKA (reference sequence). For the CDR3, the DNA is TGCAGTGCCCTTTTGACAGAGCAGTTCTTC. Amino acid sequence: CSALLTEQFF.

The chain is built from TRBV20-1 and TRBJ2-1; TRBD2 aligns across 10 bases. Germline loops: CDR1 DFQATT, CDR2 SNEGSKA (reference sequence). Trimming removed 2 bases from V and 6 bases from J; junction bases left unmatched: 1. This CDR3 contains 13 residues. The CDR3 reads CSARLAGVNEQFF. The CDR3 coding sequence is TGCAGTGCTAGACTAGCGGGGGTCAATGAGCAGTTCTTC.

This sequence joins TRBV12-5 and TRBJ2-7; 10 nucleotides match TRBD1. Germline CDR1 is LGHNT and CDR2 is FRNRAP. Losses at the gene ends were 5 bases for V and 5 bases for J; bases not matched to a gene: 9. The CDR3 consists of 15 residues. The CDR3 DNA is TGTGCTAGTGGTGGTACCCGACAGGGGGCGGACGAGCAGTACTTC. This gives the protein CASGGTRQGADEQYF.

This chain links TRBV18 with TRBJ2-2; the D gene is possibly TRBD2 (5 bases). CDR1 is KGHSH and CDR2 is LQKENI in the germline V gene. The CDR3 consists of 14 residues. The germline V and J ends were trimmed by 3 bases and 6 bases, with 11 bases remaining between them. The CDR3 loop is CASSPNLEAGELFF. Here the CDR3 DNA reads TGTGCCAGCTCACCCAATCTGGAGGCCGGGGAGCTGTTTTTT.

J is TRBJ2-7 and V is TRBV5-1; no definite D call. Trimming took 0 bases from V and 1 from J, leaving 8 bases between them. Germline CDR1 and CDR2: SGHRS and YFSETQ. The CDR3 loop spans 14 amino acids. The CDR3 region has the DNA TGCGCCAGCAGCTTGGCGGCAGAGTCCTACGAGCAGTACTTC. It translates to CASSLAAESYEQYF.

The V call is TRBV30, the J call TRBJ2-2; D tentatively fits TRBD1 or TRBD2 (6 bases each). Germline V lookup: CDR1 GTSNPN, CDR2 SVGIG (reference sequence). V gave up 2 bases and J gave up 5 bases, with 12 bases separating them. The CDR3 extends over 14 amino acids. The CDR3 loop is CAWSKGGRTGELFF. In DNA form, the CDR3 reads TGTGCCTGGAGTAAGGGGGGCCGGACCGGGGAGCTGTTTTTT.

The J gene is TRBJ2-3, the V gene TRBV29-1, with TRBD2 as a possible D gene (5 bases). Germline V gene data show CDR1 as SQVTM and CDR2 as ANQGSEA. This CDR3 has 12 amino acids. Trimming stripped 5 bases from V and 2 bases from J, with 8 bases between. CDR3 protein: CSVRADTDTQYF. Written as DNA, the CDR3 is TGCAGCGTTCGAGCGGACACAGATACGCAGTATTTT.

This chain links TRBV10-3 with TRBJ2-4; the D gene is possibly TRBD1 (6 bases). This CDR3 has 13 residues. Between the trimmed V and J ends, which lost 5 bases and 6 bases, there was a span of 11 bases. Per the germline V gene, CDR1 is ENHRY and CDR2 is SYGVKD. The CDR3 here is CAISTQGTNIQYF. The CDR3 DNA sequence: TGTGCCATCAGTACACAGGGAACAAACATTCAGTACTTC.

In this sample, this clonotype turned up once. The rearrangement joins TRBV9 to TRBJ2-3; 9 bases are shared with TRBD2. This CDR3 is built from 16 residues. V gave up 0 bases and J gave up 6 bases; unmatched junction bases: 8. Germline V gives CDR1 SGDLS, CDR2 YYNGEE. The CDR3 DNA reads as TGTGCCAGCAGCGTAGGAGCGGGGGGCCAGGGGGATACGCAGTATTTT. Protein: CASSVGAGGQGDTQYF.

This chain uses TRBV23-1 with TRBJ2-3; D gene unclear. TRBV23-1 has ORF status, its function being uncertain. Trimming pared 3 bases from V and 4 bases from J, leaving 8 bases between. The length of the CDR3 is 13 residues. The CDR3 spells CASSHPVADTQYF. CDR3 nucleotides: TGCGCCAGCAGTCATCCCGTGGCAGATACGCAGTATTTT.

The chain uses TRBV2 and TRBJ2-2; possibly TRBD1 for D (5 bases). Germline V gene lookup returns CDR1 SNHLY and CDR2 FYNNEI. The V and J ends lost 2 bases and 7 bases respectively, with 8 bases between them. The CDR3 runs 13 residues. CDR3: CASSEQGFGELFF. For the CDR3, the DNA is TGTGCCAGCAGTGAACAGGGTTTCGGGGAGCTGTTTTTT.

The V gene is TRBV12-3 or TRBV12-4, the J gene TRBJ1-6, with 7 positions matching TRBD1. With V trimmed by 7 bases and J by 7 bases, 10 bases remained unmatched. The CDR3 spans 15 residues. The CDR3 loop is CASTAEGALNSPLHF. In DNA form, the CDR3 reads TGTGCCAGCACCGCCGAGGGGGCGTTAAATTCACCCCTCCACTTT.

J is TRBJ1-2 and V is TRBV4-2; 9 positions match TRBD1. From germline, CDR1 is LGHNA and CDR2 YNFKEQ. The trim removed 3 bases at V and 7 bases at J, leaving 9 bases unmatched. The CDR3 spans 15 residues. The CDR3 loop reads CASSQAGQGRSGYTF. The CDR3 DNA is TGTGCCAGCAGCCAGGCGGGACAGGGAAGGTCTGGCTACACCTTC.

The rearrangement links TRBV4-2 to TRBJ1-1, with 8 bases matching TRBD1. The CDR3 spans 16 residues. Trimming removed 1 base from V and 1 base from J; junction bases left unmatched: 5. Germline values: CDR1 LGHNA, CDR2 YNFKEQ. The DNA of the CDR3 is TGTGCCAGCAGCCAAGGTCAAACAGGGGGGAACACTGAAGCTTTCTTT. This gives the protein CASSQGQTGGNTEAFF.

The gene calls are TRBV7-3 and TRBJ2-1; D is unclear. CDR3 length equals 15 residues. Germline assignment: CDR1 SGHTA and CDR2 FQGTGA. V lost 0 bases to trimming and J lost 5 bases, with 11 bases between them. CDR3 nucleotide sequence: TGTGCCAGCAGCTTAACTCTGGACGGAAACAATGAGCAGTTCTTC. Protein: CASSLTLDGNNEQFF.

CDR3 in amino acids: CASSQDQRGGYGYTF. The DNA for the CDR3 is TGCGCCAGCAGCCAAGATCAGAGGGGCGGCTATGGCTACACCTTC. V usage is TRBV4-3 and J usage is TRBJ1-2; D possibly corresponds to TRBD1 (5 bases). This CDR3 region has 15 residues. The ends were cut back, 0 bases at V and 4 bases at J, with 12 bases in the middle. Germline V gives CDR1 LGHNA, CDR2 YSLEER.

V is TRBV30 and J is TRBJ1-2; 7 bases are a match to TRBD1. With V trimmed by 3 bases and J by 7 bases, 8 bases remained unmatched. The CDR3 sequence is 13 residues long. Germline values: CDR1 GTSNPN, CDR2 SVGIG (reference sequence). The DNA for the CDR3 is TGTGCCTGGAGCAAATTGACAGGGCCTGGCTACACCTTC. Protein product: CAWSKLTGPGYTF.

The V call is TRBV18, the J call TRBJ1-5; D unclear. Looked up from germline, CDR1 is KGHSH and CDR2 is LQKENI. V was pared by 2 bases and J by 0 bases, with 8 bases between. The length of the CDR3 is 15 residues. The CDR3 reads CASSPSQTSNQPQHF. The CDR3 bases are TGTGCCAGCTCACCATCCCAGACTAGCAATCAGCCCCAGCATTTT.

This clonotype was detected only once. The chain has TRBV7-2 and TRBJ2-4; TRBD1 matches at 7 bases. Germline assignment: CDR1 SGHTA and CDR2 FQGNSA. The CDR3 totals 14 residues. Unmatched junction bases numbered 9, after V lost 5 bases and J lost 8 bases. In DNA form, the CDR3 reads TGTGCCAGCAGCGAACAGGGGAGAGGGCACATTCAGTACTTC. Its translation: CASSEQGRGHIQYF.

The CDR3 loop is CASSENSEGFGGYTF. The CDR3 nucleotides read TGCGCCAGCAGCGAGAACTCCGAGGGCTTCGGAGGCTACACCTTC. The chain has TRBV5-1 and TRBJ1-2; no firm D call. Germline V CDR1 and CDR2: SGHRS, YFSETQ. The CDR3 is 15 amino acids. V dropped 4 bases and J dropped 8 bases, with 21 bases sitting between them.